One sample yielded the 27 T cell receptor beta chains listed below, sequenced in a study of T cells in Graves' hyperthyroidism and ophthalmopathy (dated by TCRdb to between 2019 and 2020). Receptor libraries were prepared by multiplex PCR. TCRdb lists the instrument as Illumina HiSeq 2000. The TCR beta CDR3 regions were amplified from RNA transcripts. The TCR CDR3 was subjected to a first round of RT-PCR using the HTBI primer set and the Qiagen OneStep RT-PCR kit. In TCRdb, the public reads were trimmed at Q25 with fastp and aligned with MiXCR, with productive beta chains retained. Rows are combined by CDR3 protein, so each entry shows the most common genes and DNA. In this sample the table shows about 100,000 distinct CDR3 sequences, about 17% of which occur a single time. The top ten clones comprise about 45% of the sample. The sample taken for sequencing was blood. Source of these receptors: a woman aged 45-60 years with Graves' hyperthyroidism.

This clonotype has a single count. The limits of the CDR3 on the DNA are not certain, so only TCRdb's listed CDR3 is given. The CDR3 here is CASSSPLEYEQYVGPGYGYTF. The chain recombines TRBV28 with TRBJ1-2; the table assigns TRBD1, which was not confirmed against the DNA. Germline V gene sequence: CDR1 MDHEN, CDR2 SYDVKM. The CDR3 adds up to 21 amino acids, both ends counted.

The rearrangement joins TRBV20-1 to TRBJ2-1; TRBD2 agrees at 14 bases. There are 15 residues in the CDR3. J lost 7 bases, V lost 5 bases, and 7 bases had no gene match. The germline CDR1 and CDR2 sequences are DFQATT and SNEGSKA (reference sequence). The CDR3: CSAGAGTSGSNEQFF. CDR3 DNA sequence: TGCAGTGCTGGGGCCGGGACTAGCGGGAGTAATGAGCAGTTCTTC.

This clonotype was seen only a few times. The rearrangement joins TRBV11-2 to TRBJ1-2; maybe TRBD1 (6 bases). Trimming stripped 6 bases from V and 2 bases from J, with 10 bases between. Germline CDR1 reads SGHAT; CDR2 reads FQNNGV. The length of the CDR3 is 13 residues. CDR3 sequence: CASSAGQNYGYTF. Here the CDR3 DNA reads TGTGCCAGCAGTGCTGGACAGAACTATGGCTACACCTTC.

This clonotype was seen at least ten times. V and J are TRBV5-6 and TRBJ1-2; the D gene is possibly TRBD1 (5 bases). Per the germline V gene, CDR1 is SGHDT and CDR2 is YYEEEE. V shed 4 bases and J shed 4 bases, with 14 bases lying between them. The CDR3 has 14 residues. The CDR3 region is CASSPGPNPYGYTF. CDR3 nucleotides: TGTGCCAGCAGCCCGGGACCAAACCCCTATGGCTACACCTTC.

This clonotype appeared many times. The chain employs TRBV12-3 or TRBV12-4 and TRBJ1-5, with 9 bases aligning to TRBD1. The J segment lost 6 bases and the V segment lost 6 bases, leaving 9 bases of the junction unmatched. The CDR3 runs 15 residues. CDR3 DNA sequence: TGTGCCAGCAGCCCCTCCGGGACAGGGTTTCAGCCCCAGCATTTT. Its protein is CASSPSGTGFQPQHF.

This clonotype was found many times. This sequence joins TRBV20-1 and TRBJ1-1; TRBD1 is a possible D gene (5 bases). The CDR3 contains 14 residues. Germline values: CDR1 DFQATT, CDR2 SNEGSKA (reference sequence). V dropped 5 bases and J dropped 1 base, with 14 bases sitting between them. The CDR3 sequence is CSASSDSRNTEAFF. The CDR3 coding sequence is TGCAGTGCTTCCTCCGACAGTCGGAACACTGAAGCTTTCTTT.

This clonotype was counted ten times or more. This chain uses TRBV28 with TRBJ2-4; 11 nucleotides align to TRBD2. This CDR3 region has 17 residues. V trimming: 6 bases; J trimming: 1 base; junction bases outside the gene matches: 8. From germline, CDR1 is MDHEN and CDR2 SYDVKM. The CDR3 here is CASSETSGRTAKNIQYF. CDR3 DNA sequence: TGTGCCAGCAGCGAAACTAGCGGGAGAACGGCCAAAAACATTCAGTACTTC.

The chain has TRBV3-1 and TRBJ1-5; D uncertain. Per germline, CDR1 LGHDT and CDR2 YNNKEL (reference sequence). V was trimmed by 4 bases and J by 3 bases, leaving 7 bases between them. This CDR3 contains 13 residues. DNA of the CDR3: TGTGCCAGCAGCCGCCAGATCAATCAGCCCCAGCATTTT. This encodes CASSRQINQPQHF.

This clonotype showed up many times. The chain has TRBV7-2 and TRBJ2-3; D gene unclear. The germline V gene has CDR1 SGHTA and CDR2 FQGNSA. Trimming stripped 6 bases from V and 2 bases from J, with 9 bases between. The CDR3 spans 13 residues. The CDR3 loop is CASSAGPTDTQYF. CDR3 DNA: TGTGCCAGCAGTGCCGGTCCCACAGATACGCAGTATTTT.

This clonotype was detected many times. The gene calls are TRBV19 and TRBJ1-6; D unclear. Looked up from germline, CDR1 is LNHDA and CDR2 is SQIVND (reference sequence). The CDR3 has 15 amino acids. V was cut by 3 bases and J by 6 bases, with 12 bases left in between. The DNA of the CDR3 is TGTGCCAGTAGTATGTTGGACGGCTCTAATTCACCCCTCCACTTT. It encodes CASSMLDGSNSPLHF.

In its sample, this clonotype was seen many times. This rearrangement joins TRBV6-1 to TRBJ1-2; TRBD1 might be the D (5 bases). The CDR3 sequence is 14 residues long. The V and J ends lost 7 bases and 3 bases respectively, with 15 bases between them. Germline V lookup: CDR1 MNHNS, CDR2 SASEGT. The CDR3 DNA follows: TGTGCCAGCACTCGCGGGGGACGGCACTATGGCTACACCTTC. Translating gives CASTRGGRHYGYTF.

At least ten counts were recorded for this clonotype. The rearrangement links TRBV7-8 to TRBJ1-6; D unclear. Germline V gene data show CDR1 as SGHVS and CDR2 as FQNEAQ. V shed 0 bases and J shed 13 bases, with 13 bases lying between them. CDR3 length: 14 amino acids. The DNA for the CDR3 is TGTGCCAGCAGCTTAGCTTACTCCCAGGACCCCCTCCACTTT. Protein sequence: CASSLAYSQDPLHF.

CDR3 bases: TGTGCCAGCAGTTACTCTTCCCCCCTTGGTGGCACCGGGGAGCTGTTTTTT. Amino acid sequence: CASSYSSPLGGTGELFF. The V and J genes are TRBV6-6 and TRBJ2-2; D not resolved. Germline CDR1 and CDR2: MNHNY and SVGAGI (reference sequence). CDR3 length: 17 amino acids. V shed 0 bases and J shed 4 bases, with 15 bases lying between them.

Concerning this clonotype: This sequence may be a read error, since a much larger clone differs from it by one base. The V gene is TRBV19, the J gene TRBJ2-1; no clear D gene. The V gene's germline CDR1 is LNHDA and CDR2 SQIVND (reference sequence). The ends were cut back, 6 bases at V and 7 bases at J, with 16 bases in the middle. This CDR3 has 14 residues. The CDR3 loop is CASRLRDRSNEQFF. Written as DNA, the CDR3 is TGTGCCAGTAGGTTAAGGGATAGGAGTAATGAGCAGTTCTTC.

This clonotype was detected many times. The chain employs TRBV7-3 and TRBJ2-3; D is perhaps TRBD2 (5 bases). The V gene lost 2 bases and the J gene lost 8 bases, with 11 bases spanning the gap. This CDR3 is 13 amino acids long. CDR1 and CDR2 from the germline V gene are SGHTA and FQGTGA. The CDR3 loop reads CASSLQRSGTQYF. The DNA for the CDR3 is TGTGCCAGCAGCTTACAGCGGAGTGGTACGCAGTATTTT.

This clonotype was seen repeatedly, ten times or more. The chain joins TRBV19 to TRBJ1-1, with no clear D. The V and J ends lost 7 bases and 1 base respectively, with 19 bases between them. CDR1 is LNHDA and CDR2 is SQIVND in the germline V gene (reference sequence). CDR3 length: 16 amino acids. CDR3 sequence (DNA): TGTGCCAGTAAGCTCAACCCGGGCCTAACGAACACTGAAGCTTTCTTT. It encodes CASKLNPGLTNTEAFF.

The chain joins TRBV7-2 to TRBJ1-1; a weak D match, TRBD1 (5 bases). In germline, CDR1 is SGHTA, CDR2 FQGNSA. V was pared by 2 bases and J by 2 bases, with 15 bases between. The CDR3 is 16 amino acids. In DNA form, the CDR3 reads TGTGCCAGCAGCTTACCCCGACAGTTGGCTAACACTGAAGCTTTCTTT. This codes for CASSLPRQLANTEAFF.

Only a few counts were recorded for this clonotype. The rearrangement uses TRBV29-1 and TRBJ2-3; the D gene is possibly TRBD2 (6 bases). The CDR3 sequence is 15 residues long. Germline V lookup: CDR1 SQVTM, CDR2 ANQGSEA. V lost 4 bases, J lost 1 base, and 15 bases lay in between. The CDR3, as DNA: TGCAGCGTTGCGGCGGGATCCTATGGCACAGATACGCAGTATTTT. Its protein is CSVAAGSYGTDTQYF.

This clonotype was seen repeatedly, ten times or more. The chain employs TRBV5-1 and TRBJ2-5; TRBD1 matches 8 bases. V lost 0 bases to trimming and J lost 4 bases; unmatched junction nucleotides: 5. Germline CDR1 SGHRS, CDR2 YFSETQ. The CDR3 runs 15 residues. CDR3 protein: CASSLVQGDGETQYF. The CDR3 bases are TGCGCCAGCAGCTTGGTACAGGGGGATGGAGAGACCCAGTACTTC.

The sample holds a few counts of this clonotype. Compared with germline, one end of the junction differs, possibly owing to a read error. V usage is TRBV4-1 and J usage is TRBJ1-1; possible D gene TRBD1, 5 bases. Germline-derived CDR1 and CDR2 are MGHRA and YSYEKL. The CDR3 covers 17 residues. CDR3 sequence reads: CASSQDFYTGGNTEAFF. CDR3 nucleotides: TGCGCCAGCAGCCAAGATTTCTACACGGGGGGGAACACTGAAGCCTTCTTT.

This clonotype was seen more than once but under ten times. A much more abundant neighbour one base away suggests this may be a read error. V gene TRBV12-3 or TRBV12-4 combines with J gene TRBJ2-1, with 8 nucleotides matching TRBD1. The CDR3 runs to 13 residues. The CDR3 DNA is TGTGCCAGCAGTTTCCAGGGGGCTAATGTGCAGTTCTTC. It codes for CASSFQGANVQFF.

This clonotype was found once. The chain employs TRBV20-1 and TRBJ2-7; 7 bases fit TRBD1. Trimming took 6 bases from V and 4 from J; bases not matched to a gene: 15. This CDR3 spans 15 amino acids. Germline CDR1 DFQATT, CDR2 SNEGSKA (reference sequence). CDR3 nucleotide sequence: TGCAGTGCCAGACCCGGGGCAGGGGGTAAATACGAGCAGTACTTC. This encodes CSARPGAGGKYEQYF.

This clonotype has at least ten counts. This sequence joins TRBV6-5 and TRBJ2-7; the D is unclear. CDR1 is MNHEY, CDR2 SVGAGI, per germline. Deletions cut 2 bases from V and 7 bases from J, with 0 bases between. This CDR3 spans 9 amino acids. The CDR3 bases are TGTGCCAGCAGTTACGAGCAGTACGTC. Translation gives CASSYEQYV.

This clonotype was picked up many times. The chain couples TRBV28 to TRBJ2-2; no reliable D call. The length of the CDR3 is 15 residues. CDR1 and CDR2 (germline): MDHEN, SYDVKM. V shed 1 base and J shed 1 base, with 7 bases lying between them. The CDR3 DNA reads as TGTGCCAGCAGTTTATCCGCAGGGAACACCGGGGAGCTGTTTTTT. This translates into CASSLSAGNTGELFF.

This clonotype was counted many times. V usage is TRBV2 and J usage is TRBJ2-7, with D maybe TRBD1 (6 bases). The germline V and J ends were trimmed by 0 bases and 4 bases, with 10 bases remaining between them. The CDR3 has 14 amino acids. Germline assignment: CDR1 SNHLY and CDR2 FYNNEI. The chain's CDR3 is CASSEAWTVYEQYF. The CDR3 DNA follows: TGTGCCAGCAGTGAAGCGTGGACAGTGTACGAGCAGTACTTC. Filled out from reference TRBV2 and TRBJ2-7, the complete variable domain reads EPEVTQTPSHQVTQMGQEVILRCVPISNHLYFYWYRQILGQKVEFLVSFYNNEISEKSEIFDDQFSVERPDGSNFTLKIRSTKLEDSAMYFCASSEAWTVYEQYFGPGTRLTVT.

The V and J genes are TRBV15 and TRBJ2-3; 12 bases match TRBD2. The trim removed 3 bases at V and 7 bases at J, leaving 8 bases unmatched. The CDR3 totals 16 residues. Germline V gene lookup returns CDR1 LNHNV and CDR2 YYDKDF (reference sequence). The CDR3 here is CATSSLTSGSLNTQYF. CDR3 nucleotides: TGTGCCACCAGCAGTCTGACTAGCGGGAGTTTGAATACGCAGTATTTT.

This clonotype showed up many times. The CDR3 here is CASSQMPTTYNEQFF. DNA for the CDR3: TGTGCCAGCAGCCAAATGCCGACTACCTACAATGAGCAGTTCTTC. This chain links TRBV3-1 with TRBJ2-1, with a tentative D call TRBD2 (5 bases). Per germline, CDR1 LGHDT and CDR2 YNNKEL (reference sequence). The CDR3 contains 15 residues. V gave up 2 bases and J gave up 2 bases, with 10 bases separating them.